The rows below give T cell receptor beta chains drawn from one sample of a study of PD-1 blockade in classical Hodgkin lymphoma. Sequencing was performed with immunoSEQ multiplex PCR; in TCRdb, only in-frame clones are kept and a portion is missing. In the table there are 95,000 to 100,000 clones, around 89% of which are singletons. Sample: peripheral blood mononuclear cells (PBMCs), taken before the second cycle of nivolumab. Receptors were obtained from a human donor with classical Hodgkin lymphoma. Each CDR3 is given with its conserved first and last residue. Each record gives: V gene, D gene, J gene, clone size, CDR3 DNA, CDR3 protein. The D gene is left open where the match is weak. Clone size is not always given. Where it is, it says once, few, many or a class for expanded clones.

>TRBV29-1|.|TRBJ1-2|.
TGCAGCGTTGAAGGTCGCAACTATGGCTACACCTTC
CSVEGRNYGYTF
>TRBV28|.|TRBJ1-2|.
TGTGCCAGCAGTTCGGGGCGGGTTTATGGCTACACCTTC
CASSSGRVYGYTF
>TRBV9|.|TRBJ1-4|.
TGTGCCAGCAGCGTAGCGCGGGGGTTGGGGGAAAAACTGTTTTTT
CASSVARGLGEKLFF
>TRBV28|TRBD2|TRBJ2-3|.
TGTGCCAGCAGTAAGACTAGCGGGGCAACAGATACGCAGTATTTT
CASSKTSGATDTQYF
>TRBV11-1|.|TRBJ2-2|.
TGTGCCAGCAGCCCACTTAGGGGAGCCGGGGAGCTGTTTTTT
CASSPLRGAGELFF
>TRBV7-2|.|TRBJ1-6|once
TGTGCCAGCAGCTTAGACCCCGGGACATTGAGCTCCTATAATTCACCCCTCCACTTT
CASSLDPGTLSSYNSPLHF
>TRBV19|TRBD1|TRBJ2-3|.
TGTGCCAGTACCACTTATGGGGGGACAGGGGGCACAGATACGCAGTATTTT
CASTTYGGTGGTDTQYF
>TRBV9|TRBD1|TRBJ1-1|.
TGTGCCAGCAGCTTCTTAGGACAGGCAGGGACTGAAGCTTTCTTT
CASSFLGQAGTEAFF
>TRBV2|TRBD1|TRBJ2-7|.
TGTGCCAGCAGTGAATCGGGACAGGGGGGATCCTACGAGCAGTACTTC
CASSESGQGGSYEQYF
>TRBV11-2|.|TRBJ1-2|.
TGTGCCAGCAGCATACAAACTCTAGGGGGCTATGGCTACACCTTC
CASSIQTLGGYGYTF
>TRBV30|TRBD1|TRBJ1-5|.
TGTGCCTGGAGAAGGACAGGGATTAATCAGCCCCAGCATTTT
CAWRRTGINQPQHF
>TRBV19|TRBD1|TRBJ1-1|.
TGTGCCAGTAGTACCGGACAGGGGGCACACACTGAAGCTTTCTTT
CASSTGQGAHTEAFF
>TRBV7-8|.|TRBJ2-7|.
TGTGCCAGCAGCCCCCAAGAGAGTTACGAGCAGTACTTC
CASSPQESYEQYF
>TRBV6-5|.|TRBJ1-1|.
TGTGCCAGCAGTTCAAGACAGAACACTGAAGCTTTCTTT
CASSSRQNTEAFF